Listed here are 5 T cell receptor beta chains from one sample, sequenced in a study of blood T cell repertoires in COVID-19. Measured with immunoSEQ multiplex PCR; TCRdb has only the in-frame clones, and not every one. The sample contains roughly 250,000 clones, 81% of which appear only once. The material sequenced was peripheral blood. The receptors here all came from an older woman with active or convalescent COVID-19.

CDR3 in amino acids: CASSFLGQGPEAPNSPLHF. CDR3 sequence (DNA): TGTGCCAGCAGTTTTTTGGGGCAGGGGCCGGAGGCCCCTAATTCACCCCTCCACTTT. The chain combines TRBV27 with TRBJ1-6, with D possibly being TRBD1 (6 bases). This CDR3 is 19 amino acids long. Trimming cost V 3 bases and J 6 bases, with 24 bases left between them. The germline CDR1 and CDR2 sequences are MNHEY and SMNVEV (reference sequence).

V gene TRBV28 combines with J gene TRBJ1-1, with 8 bases identical to TRBD1. The ends lost 9 bases at V and 1 base at J; junction bases unmatched: 4. The CDR3 runs 13 residues. The germline V gene has CDR1 MDHEN and CDR2 SYDVKM. CDR3 sequence reads: CASMTGANTEAFF. CDR3 nucleotides: TGTGCCAGTATGACAGGGGCGAACACTGAAGCTTTCTTT.

This clone was counted between two and nine times. The rearrangement links TRBV14 to TRBJ1-6; no clear D gene. The CDR3 is 13 residues long. Germline V gene lookup returns CDR1 SGHDN and CDR2 FVKESK. Trimming pared 3 bases from V and 7 bases from J, leaving 7 bases between. The CDR3 DNA follows: TGTGCCAGCAGCCAGACGGGAAATTCACCCCTCCACTTT. Translating gives CASSQTGNSPLHF.

The genes are TRBV5-6 and TRBJ1-1; D not resolved. This CDR3 is 16 amino acids long. V lost 4 bases and J 1 base, leaving 17 bases between the germline ends. The germline CDR1 and CDR2 sequences are SGHDT and YYEEEE. The CDR3 DNA follows: TGTGCCAGCAGCACCCTAGGCCAACCTCGGAACACTGAAGCTTTCTTT. As protein: CASSTLGQPRNTEAFF.

The gene calls are TRBV4-1 and TRBJ2-5; TRBD1 aligns across 9 bases. Germline V CDR1 and CDR2: MGHRA, YSYEKL. V was pared by 1 base and J by 2 bases, with 5 bases of the junction left unmatched. CDR3 length: 16 amino acids. CDR3 residues: CASSQGGTGRQETQYF. The CDR3 nucleotides are TGCGCCAGCAGCCAAGGAGGGACAGGGAGGCAAGAGACCCAGTACTTC.